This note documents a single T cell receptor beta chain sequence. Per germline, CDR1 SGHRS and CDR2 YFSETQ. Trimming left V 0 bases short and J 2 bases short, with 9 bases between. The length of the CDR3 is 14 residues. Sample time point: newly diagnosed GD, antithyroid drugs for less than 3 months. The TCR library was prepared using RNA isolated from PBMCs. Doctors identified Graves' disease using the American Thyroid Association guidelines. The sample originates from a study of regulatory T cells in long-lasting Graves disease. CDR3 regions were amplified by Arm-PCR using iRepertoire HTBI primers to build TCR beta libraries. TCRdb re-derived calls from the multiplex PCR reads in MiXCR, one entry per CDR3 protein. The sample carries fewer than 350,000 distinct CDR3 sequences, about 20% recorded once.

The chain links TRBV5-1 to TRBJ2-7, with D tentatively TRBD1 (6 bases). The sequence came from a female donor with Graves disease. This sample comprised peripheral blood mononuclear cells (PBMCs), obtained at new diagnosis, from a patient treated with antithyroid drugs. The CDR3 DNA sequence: TGCGCCAGCAGCTTGGGACAGGTCCCCTACGAGCAGTACTTC. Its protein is CASSLGQVPYEQYF.